This TCR beta chain was captured by sequencing in a study of graft-versus-host responses after intestinal transplantation. For the study at large: Isolated intestinal, liver-intestinal, or multivisceral transplants were what recipients had. Recipients were all induced with anti-thymocyte globulin, then given tacrolimus and steroids for approximately 3 years. Points from the study as a whole: Where graft-donor T cell macrochimerism was present, patients had high graft-versus-host to host-versus-graft clonal ratios in allografts. Marrow from the recipient contained GvH clones, some of which had appeared first in ileum or blood.

A note on this clone: Its cognate antigen is unknown.

Sequenced by immunoSEQ multiplex PCR; TCRdb stores in-frame clones only, minus some. The sample includes tens of thousands of clones, roughly 91% seen only once; the top ten take 4.5% to 7.5%. The ends were cut back, 3 bases at V and 6 bases at J, with 17 bases in the middle. Germline V gene lookup returns CDR1 LNHDA and CDR2 SQIVND (reference sequence). This CDR3 is 15 amino acids long. This TCR derives from a human patient who received an intestinal transplant, so some T cells may come from the graft donor. Sequenced material: PBMCs, taken 750 to 800 days after a first intestinal transplant, on the day of a second. The V and J genes are TRBV19 and TRBJ1-1; tentative D call: TRBD1 (5 bases). The CDR3 DNA reads TGTGCCAGTAGTATGATCGGGAGTGCGGGGCCTGAAGCTTTCTTT. Translating it yields CASSMIGSAGPEAFF.